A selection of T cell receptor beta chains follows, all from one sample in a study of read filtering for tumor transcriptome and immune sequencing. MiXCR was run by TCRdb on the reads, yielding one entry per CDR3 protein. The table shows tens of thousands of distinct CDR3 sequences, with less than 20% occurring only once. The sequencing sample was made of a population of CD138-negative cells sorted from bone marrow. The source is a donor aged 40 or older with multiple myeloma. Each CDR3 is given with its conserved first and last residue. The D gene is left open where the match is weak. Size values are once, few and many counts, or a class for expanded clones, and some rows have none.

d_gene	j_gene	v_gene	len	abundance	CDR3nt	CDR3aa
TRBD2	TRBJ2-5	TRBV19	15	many	TGTGCCAGTAGTAGGAGCGGACTAGCAGAAGAGACCCAGTACTTC	CASSRSGLAEETQYF
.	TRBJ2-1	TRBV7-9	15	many	TGTGCCAGCAGCCTGACTAGTTGGGTCGGCAATGAGCAGTTCTTC	CASSLTSWVGNEQFF
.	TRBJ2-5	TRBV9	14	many	TGTGCCAGCAGCGTAGACGGGGACGAAGAGACCCAGTACTTC	CASSVDGDEETQYF
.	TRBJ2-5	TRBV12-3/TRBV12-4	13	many	TGTGCCAGCAGGGCCAAGAGCCAAGAGACCCAGTACTTC	CASRAKSQETQYF
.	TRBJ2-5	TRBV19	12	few	TGTGCCACCCAGGACTCCAAAGAGACCCAGTACTTC	CATQDSKETQYF
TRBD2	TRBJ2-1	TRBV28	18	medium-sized	TGTGCCAGCAGTTTATCGGTAACTAGCGGGAGGGCCAGAGATGAGCAGTTCTTC	CASSLSVTSGRARDEQFF
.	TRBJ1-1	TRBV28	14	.	TGTGCCAGCAGATACCCAGTCAGGAACACTCAAGCTTTCTTT	CASRYPVRNTQAFF
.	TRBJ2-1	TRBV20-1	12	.	TGCAGTGCTAGAGGGGTGGCCAATGAGCAGTTCTTC	CSARGVANEQFF
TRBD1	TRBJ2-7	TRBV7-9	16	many	TGTGCCAGCAGCTCTCGGGACAGGGGGCCCTCCTACGAGCAGTACTTC	CASSSRDRGPSYEQYF
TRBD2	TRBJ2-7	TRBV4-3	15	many	TGCGCCAGCAGCCAGACGGGAGGGCCTCTGAACGAGCAGTACTTC	CASSQTGGPLNEQYF
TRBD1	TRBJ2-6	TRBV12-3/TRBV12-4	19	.	TGTGCCAGCAGTTCTCCACGGACAGGGGTGGTATCTGGGGCCAACGTCCTGACTTTC	CASSSPRTGVVSGANVLTF
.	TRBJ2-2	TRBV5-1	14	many	TGCGCCAGCAGCTTGGAAGCACTTGTGGGGGAGCTGTTTTTT	CASSLEALVGELFF
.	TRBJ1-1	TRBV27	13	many	TGTGCCAGCAGTTTATGGGGGTCGAAAGAAGCTTTCTTT	CASSLWGSKEAFF
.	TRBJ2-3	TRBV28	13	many	TGTGCCAGCATGGCGGGTGGCACAGATACGCAGTATTTT	CASMAGGTDTQYF
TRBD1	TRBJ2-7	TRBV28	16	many	TGTGCCAGCAGTGAGCCTAGTCGACAGGGGTGGGACGAGCAGTACTTC	CASSEPSRQGWDEQYF
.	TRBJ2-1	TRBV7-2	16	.	TGTGCCAGCAGCCAGCGAGGGACTATCGGGGTCCGGGGGCAGTTCTTT	CASSQRGTIGVRGQFF
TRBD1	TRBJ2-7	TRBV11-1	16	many	TGTGCCAGCAGCTTACACGGGACAGGAGCGATCTACGAGCAGTACTTC	CASSLHGTGAIYEQYF
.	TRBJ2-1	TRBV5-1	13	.	TGCGCCAGCCACGGGAGCTCCTACAATGAGCAGTTCTTC	CASHGSSYNEQFF
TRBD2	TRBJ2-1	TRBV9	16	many	TGTGCCAGCAGCGTAGGGGGGGGTAGCGGGAGCCATGAGCAGTTCTTC	CASSVGGGSGSHEQFF
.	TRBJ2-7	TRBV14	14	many	TGTGCCAGCAGCCAAGAAGGTAGGAGCTACGAGCAGTACTTC	CASSQEGRSYEQYF